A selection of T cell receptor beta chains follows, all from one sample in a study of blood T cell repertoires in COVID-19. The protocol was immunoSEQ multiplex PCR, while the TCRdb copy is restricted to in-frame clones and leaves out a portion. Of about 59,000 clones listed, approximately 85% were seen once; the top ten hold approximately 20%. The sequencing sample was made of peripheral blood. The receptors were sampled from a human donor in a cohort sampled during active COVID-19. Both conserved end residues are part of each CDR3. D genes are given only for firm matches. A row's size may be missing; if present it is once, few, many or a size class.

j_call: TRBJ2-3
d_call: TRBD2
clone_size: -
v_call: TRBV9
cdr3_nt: TGTGCCAGCACCCCCGGCGGGGGGGCGACAGATACGCAGTATTTT
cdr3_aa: CASTPGGGATDTQYF

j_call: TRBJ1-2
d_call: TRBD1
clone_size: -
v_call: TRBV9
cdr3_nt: TGTGCCAGCAGCCCCGGGGACAGGAACTATGGCTACACCTTC
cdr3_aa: CASSPGDRNYGYTF

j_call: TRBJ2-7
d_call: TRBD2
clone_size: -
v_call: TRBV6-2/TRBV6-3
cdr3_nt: TGTGCCAGCAGTCCCGGTCCGGGACTAGCGGAGCGGGAGCAGTACTTC
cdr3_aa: CASSPGPGLAEREQYF

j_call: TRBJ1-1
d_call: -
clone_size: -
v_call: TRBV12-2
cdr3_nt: TGTGCAAGTCGCTTAGCAGACAGGGGGCATAATTCTGAAGCTTTCTTT
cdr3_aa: CASRLADRGHNSEAFF

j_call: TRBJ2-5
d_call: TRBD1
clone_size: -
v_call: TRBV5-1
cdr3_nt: TGCGCCAGCAGCTTGGGCCCACAGGGGTACCAAGAGACCCAGTACTTC
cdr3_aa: CASSLGPQGYQETQYF

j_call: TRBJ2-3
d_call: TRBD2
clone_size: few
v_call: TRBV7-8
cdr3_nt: TGTGCCAGCAGCTTGCAAACTAGCGGGGGCGCAGATACGCAGTATTTT
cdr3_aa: CASSLQTSGGADTQYF

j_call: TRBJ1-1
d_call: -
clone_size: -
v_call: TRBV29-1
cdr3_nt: TGCAGCGTTAGTCAACAGAAAAACACTGAAGCTTTCTTT
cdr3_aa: CSVSQQKNTEAFF

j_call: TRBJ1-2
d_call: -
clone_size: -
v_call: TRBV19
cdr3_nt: TGTGCCAGTAGTATAGATAATGCCGGCTATGGCTACACCTTC
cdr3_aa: CASSIDNAGYGYTF

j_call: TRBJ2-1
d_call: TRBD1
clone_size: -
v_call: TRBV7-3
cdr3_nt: TGTGCCAGCAGCTTTGGGACAGACAATGAGCAGTTCTTC
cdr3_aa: CASSFGTDNEQFF

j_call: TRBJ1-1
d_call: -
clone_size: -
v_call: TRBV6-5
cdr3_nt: TGTGCCAGCAGTTACACGACAGGCGGTAACACTGAAGCTTTCTTT
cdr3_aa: CASSYTTGGNTEAFF

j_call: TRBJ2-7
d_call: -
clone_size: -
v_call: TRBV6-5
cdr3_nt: TGTGCCAGCAGTAACAGGAACGCCTACGAGCAGTACTTC
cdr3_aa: CASSNRNAYEQYF

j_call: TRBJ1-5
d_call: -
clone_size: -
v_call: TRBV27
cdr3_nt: TGTGCCAGCAGTTCATGGTCGAGGGGCAATCAGCCCCAGCATTTT
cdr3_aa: CASSSWSRGNQPQHF

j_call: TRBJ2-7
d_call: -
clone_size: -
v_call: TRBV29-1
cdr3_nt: TGCAGCGTTAGGGGGACGGGAGGATATTCCTACGAGCAGTACTTC
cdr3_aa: CSVRGTGGYSYEQYF

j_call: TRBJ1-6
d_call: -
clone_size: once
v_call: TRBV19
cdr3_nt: TGTGCCAGTAACACCATTTCGGGGGGAGGGAATTCACCCCTCCACTTT
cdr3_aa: CASNTISGGGNSPLHF

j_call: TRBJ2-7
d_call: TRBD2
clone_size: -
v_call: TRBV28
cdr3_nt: TGTGCCAGCAGTTGGCTAGCGGGGACTTACGAGCAGTACTTC
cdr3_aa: CASSWLAGTYEQYF

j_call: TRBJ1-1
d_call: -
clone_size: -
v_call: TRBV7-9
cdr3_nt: TGTGCCAGCAGCTTAGTCGAGTACACTGAAGCTTTCTTT
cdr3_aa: CASSLVEYTEAFF

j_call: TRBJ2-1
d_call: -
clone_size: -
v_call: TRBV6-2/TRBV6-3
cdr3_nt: TGTGCCAGCAGTTACGGGCCGGACTATGCCTACAATGAGCAGTTCTTC
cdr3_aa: CASSYGPDYAYNEQFF

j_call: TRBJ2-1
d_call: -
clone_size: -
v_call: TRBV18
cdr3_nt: TGTGCCAGCTCACCACCAAGTCAGAACTACAATGAGCAGTTCTTC
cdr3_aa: CASSPPSQNYNEQFF

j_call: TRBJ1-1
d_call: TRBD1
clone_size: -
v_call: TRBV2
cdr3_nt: TGTGCCAGCAGTCGGACAGGGGTGAACACTGAAGCTTTCTTT
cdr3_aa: CASSRTGVNTEAFF

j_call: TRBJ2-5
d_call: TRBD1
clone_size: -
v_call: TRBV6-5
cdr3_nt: TGTGCCAGCAGCCCAGGGACAGGGAGGACCCAGTACTTC
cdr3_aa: CASSPGTGRTQYF

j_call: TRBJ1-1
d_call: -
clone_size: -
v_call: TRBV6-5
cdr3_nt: TGTGCCAGCAGTTATCGGAACACTGAAGCTTTCTTT
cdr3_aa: CASSYRNTEAFF

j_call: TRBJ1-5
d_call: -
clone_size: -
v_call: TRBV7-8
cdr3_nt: TGTGCCAGCACCATACAGGGAAGTCAGCCCCAGCATTTT
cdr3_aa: CASTIQGSQPQHF

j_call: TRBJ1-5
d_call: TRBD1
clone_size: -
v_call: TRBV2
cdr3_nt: TGTGCCAGCAGTGAAGCGCGAGAAGGGGGCGGAGGTGGTCAGCCCCAGCATTTT
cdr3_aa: CASSEAREGGGGGQPQHF

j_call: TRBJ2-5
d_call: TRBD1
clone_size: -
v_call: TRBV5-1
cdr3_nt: TGCGCCAGCAGCCTCACAGGGGGCGCAAGGACCCAGTACTTC
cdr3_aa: CASSLTGGARTQYF

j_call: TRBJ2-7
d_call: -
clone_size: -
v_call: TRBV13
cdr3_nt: TGTGCCAGCAGCTCCTACCTCAACTACGAGCAGTACTTC
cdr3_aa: CASSSYLNYEQYF

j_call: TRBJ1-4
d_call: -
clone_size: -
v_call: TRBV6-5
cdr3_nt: TGTGCCAGCAGACCATTGAGTAATGAAAAACTGTTTTTT
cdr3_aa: CASRPLSNEKLFF

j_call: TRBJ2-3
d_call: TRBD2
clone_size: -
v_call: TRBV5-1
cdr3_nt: TGCGCCAGCAGCTCTTGGGGGGGACTAGCGGTGGGCACAGATACGCAGTATTTT
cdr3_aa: CASSSWGGLAVGTDTQYF

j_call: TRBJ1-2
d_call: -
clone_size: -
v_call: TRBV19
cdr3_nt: TGTGCCAGTAGTTACACAGGCTATGGCTACACCTTC
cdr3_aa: CASSYTGYGYTF

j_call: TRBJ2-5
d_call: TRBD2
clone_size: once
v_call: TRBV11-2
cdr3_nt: TGTGCCAGTACTCTCGGACTAGCGGACCAAGAGACCCAGTACTTC
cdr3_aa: CASTLGLADQETQYF

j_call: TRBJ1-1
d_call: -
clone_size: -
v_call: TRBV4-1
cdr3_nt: TGCGCCAGCAGCCAAGATAGCGGACGGACTTTTATGAACACTGAAGCTTTCTTT
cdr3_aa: CASSQDSGRTFMNTEAFF

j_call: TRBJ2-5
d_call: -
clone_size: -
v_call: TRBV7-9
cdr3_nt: TGTGCCAGCAGCCCCCAGGCTAGCCGGGAGACCCAGTACTTC
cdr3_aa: CASSPQASRETQYF

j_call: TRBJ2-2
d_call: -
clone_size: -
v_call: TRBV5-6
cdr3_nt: TGTGCCAGCAGCTTGGGAGGGCGGATTACCGGGGAGCTGTTTTTT
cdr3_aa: CASSLGGRITGELFF

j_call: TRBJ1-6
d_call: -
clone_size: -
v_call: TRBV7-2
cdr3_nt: TGTGCCAGCAGCGAACAGCGGGGGTCACCCCTCCACTTT
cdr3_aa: CASSEQRGSPLHF

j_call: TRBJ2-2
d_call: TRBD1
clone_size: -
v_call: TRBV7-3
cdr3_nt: TGTGCCAGCAGCCCCCGGACAGGTGGCACCGGGGAGCTGTTTTTT
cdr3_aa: CASSPRTGGTGELFF

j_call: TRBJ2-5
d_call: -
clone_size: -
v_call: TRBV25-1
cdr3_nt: TGTGCCAGCAGTCCCTTGGCAGGGGAGGGCCAAGAGACCCAGTACTTC
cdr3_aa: CASSPLAGEGQETQYF

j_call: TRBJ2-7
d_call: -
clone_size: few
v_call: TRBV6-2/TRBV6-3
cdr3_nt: TGTGCCAGCAGTAACCCCGGGCGACAGCCCTACGAGCAGTACTTC
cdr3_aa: CASSNPGRQPYEQYF

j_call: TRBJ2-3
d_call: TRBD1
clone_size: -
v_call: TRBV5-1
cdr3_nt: TGCGCCAGCAGCTTGGTACAGGGGGCATTGGATACGCAGTATTTT
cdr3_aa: CASSLVQGALDTQYF

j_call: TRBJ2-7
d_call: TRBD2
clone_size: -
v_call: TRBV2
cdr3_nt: TGTGCCAGCAGTCCAGATGCGGGGGACCCCTACGAGCAGTACTTC
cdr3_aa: CASSPDAGDPYEQYF

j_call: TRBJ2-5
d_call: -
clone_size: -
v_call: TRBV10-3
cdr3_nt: TGTGCCATCAGTGAACAAGGGGAAGAGACCCAGTACTTC
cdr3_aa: CAISEQGEETQYF

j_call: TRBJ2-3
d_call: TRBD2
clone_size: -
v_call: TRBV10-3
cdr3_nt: TGTGCCATCAGTGACCAGCGGGGGGACACAGATACGCAGTATTTT
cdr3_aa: CAISDQRGDTDTQYF

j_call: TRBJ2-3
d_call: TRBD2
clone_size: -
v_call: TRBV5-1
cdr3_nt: TGCGCCAGCACGGGACTAGCGGGGGGGCCGGGAGATACGCAGTATTTT
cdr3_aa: CASTGLAGGPGDTQYF

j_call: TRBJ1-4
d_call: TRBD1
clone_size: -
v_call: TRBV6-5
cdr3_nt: TGTGCCAGCAGTTTCGGACAGGGAGCTAATGAAAAACTGTTTTTT
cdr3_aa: CASSFGQGANEKLFF

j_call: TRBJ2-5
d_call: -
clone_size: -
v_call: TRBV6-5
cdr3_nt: TGTGCCAGCAGCTCCACTCAAGAGACCCAGTACTTC
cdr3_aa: CASSSTQETQYF

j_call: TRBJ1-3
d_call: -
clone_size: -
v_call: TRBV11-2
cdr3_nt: TGTGCCAGCAGCTTGTCTCAGGGAAACACCATATATTTT
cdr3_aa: CASSLSQGNTIYF

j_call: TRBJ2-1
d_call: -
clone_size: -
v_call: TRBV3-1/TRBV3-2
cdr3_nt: TGTGCCAGCAGCCTCTCCTACAGGAACATACACGCCTACAATGAGCAGTTCTTC
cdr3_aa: CASSLSYRNIHAYNEQFF

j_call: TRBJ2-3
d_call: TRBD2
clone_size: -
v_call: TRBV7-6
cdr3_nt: TGTGCCAGCAGCTTCTTAGCGGGGTACACAGATACGCAGTATTTT
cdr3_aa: CASSFLAGYTDTQYF

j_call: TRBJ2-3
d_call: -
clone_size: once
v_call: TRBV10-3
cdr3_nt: TGTGCCATCAGTGACGGAACAGGGCCCGGGGCCACAGATACGCAGTATTTT
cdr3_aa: CAISDGTGPGATDTQYF

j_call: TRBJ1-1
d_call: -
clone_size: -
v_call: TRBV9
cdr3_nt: TGTGCCAGCAGCTACGGGGGGGCAACTGAAGCTTTCTTT
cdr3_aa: CASSYGGATEAFF

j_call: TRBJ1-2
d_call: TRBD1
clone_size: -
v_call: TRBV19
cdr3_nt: TGTGCCAGTAGTAACCGACAGGGTCGTGTCGAAGGCTACACCTTC
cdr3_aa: CASSNRQGRVEGYTF

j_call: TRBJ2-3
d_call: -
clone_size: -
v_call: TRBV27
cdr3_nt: TGTGCCAGCAGTTTATTCCCGCGGCGGAATACGCAGTATTTT
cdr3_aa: CASSLFPRRNTQYF

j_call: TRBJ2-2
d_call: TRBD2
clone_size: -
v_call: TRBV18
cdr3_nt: TGTGCCAGCTCATCAAGCCCCGGGACTAGAGGCACCGGGGAGCTGTTTTTT
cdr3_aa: CASSSSPGTRGTGELFF

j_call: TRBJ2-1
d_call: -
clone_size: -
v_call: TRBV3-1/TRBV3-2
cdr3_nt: TGTGCCAGCAGCCACACTTGGGGAGGGGGCTCCTACAATGAGCAGTTCTTC
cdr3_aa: CASSHTWGGGSYNEQFF

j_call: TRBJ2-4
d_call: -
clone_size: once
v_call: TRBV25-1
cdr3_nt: TGTGCCAGCAGTAGACAAACCAAAAACATTCAGTACTTC
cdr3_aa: CASSRQTKNIQYF

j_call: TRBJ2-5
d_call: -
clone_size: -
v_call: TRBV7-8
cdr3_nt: TGTGCCAGCAGCTTAGTTGGCGGGGTGAAGCAAGAGACCCAGTACTTC
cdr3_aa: CASSLVGGVKQETQYF

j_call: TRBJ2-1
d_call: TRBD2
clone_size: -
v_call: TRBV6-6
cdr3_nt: TGTGCCAGCAGTTACTCGCTAGCGGGGGGGCTGGATGAGCAGTTCTTC
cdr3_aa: CASSYSLAGGLDEQFF

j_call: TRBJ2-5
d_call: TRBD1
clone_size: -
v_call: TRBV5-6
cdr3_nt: TGTGCCAGCGCTAAAAAGAGGGGGCGAGAGACCCAGTACTTC
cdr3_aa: CASAKKRGRETQYF

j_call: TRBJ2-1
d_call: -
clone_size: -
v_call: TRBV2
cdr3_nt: TGTGCCAGCAGTCGGGAGTCCTACAATGAGCAGTTCTTC
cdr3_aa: CASSRESYNEQFF

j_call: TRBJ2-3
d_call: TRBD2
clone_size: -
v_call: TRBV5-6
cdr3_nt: TGTGCCAGCAGCTTGATTGCGGGACTAGCGGGGGGCACAGATACGCAGTATTTT
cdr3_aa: CASSLIAGLAGGTDTQYF

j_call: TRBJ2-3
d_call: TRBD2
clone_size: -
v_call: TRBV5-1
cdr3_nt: TGCGCCAGCGACCGACTAGCGGGGGGCCTCACAGATACGCAGTATTTT
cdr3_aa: CASDRLAGGLTDTQYF